The 11 T cell receptor beta chains reported below all come from one sample, sequenced in a study of cytomegalovirus exposure and HLA in healthy donors. PCR used 60 Vbeta primers and 13 Jbeta primers. Sequencing used immunoSEQ multiplex PCR; TCRdb keeps in-frame clones, though not all of them. The table includes 250,000 to 300,000 clones, around 90% detected once. Sequencing was performed on PBMCs. Receptor source: a girl aged 2 to 9 in good health and CMV-seronegative.

V usage is TRBV6-5 and J usage is TRBJ1-2; 8 bases agree with TRBD1. Losses at the gene ends were 7 bases for V and 5 bases for J; bases not matched to a gene: 9. Germline V gene sequence: CDR1 MNHEY, CDR2 SVGAGI. The CDR3 spans 14 residues. DNA for the CDR3: TGTGCCAGCAAGGACCCAGGACAGGGATATGGCTACACCTTC. Protein product: CASKDPGQGYGYTF.

The chain employs TRBV7-2 and TRBJ2-3; 7 bases align to TRBD2. Germline CDR1 SGHTA, CDR2 FQGNSA. This CDR3 contains 14 residues. J lost 2 bases, V lost 10 bases, and 9 bases had no gene match. The CDR3 loop is CAITASGYTDTQYF. The CDR3 nucleotides read TGTGCCATCACTGCTAGCGGATACACAGATACGCAGTATTTT.

The chain recombines TRBV10-3 with TRBJ2-7, with D possibly TRBD1 on 6 matching bases. Looked up from germline, CDR1 is ENHRY and CDR2 is SYGVKD. The germline V and J ends were trimmed by 0 bases and 0 bases, with 9 bases remaining between them. CDR3 size: 15 residues. The CDR3, as DNA: TGTGCCATCAGTGAGTCGATGGACAGCTCCTACGAGCAGTACTTC. Protein: CAISESMDSSYEQYF.

The gene calls are TRBV14 and TRBJ2-7; 7 positions agree with TRBD2. V lost 1 base and J lost 3; bases outside the gene matches: 6. Germline V gene data show CDR1 as SGHDN and CDR2 as FVKESK. The CDR3 sequence is 15 residues long. The CDR3 protein is CASSQGSSGGYEQYF. CDR3 DNA sequence: TGTGCCAGCAGCCAAGGATCATCGGGGGGCTACGAGCAGTACTTC.

This rearrangement joins TRBV6-1 to TRBJ1-6; D ambiguous. V lost 1 base and J lost 13, with 14 bases in between. Germline values: CDR1 MNHNS, CDR2 SASEGT. This CDR3 is 14 amino acids long. DNA for the CDR3: TGTGCCAGCAGTGAAGTGGGGAGAGGGAGTCCCCTCCACTTT. It translates to CASSEVGRGSPLHF.

The gene calls are TRBV18 and TRBJ1-1; no firm D call. Germline V gene lookup returns CDR1 KGHSH and CDR2 LQKENI. Trimming cost V 4 bases and J 0 bases, with 12 bases left between them. The CDR3 runs to 15 residues. DNA of the CDR3: TGTGCCAGCTCACTAGGGAGGGAAATGAACACTGAAGCTTTCTTT. Amino acid sequence: CASSLGREMNTEAFF.

The rearrangement uses TRBV28 and TRBJ1-5; D is unresolved. CDR1 and CDR2 from the germline V gene are MDHEN and SYDVKM. V shed 6 bases and J shed 9 bases, with 18 bases lying between them. The CDR3 length is 14 residues. The DNA of the CDR3 is TGTGCCAGCAGGCAATCAGGATCAACGCGGCCCCAGCATTTT. The encoded protein is CASRQSGSTRPQHF. The complete variable domain, with remaining parts taken from reference TRBV28 and TRBJ1-5, reads DVKVTQSSRYLVKRTGEKVFLECVQDMDHENMFWYRQDPGLGLRLIYFSYDVKMKEKGDIPEGYSVSREKKERFSLILESASTNQTSMYLCASRQSGSTRPQHFGDGTRLSIL.

The sample holds one count of this clone. This chain joins TRBV7-7 and TRBJ2-5, with 7 bases matching TRBD2. The CDR3 totals 12 residues. Per germline, CDR1 SSHAT and CDR2 FNYEAQ (reference sequence). Trimming at V came to 4 bases and at J to 5 bases, leaving 1 base not matched to a gene. In nucleotides, the CDR3 is TGTGCCAGCAGCTCCGGGGGGGAGACCCAGTACTTC. This translates into CASSSGGETQYF. Together with reference TRBV7-7 and TRBJ2-5, the CDR3 gives the full variable domain: GAGVSQSPRYKVTKRGQDVTLRCDPISSHATLYWYQQALGQGPEFLTYFNYEAQPDKSGLPSDRFSAERPEGSISTLTIQRTEQRDSAMYRCASSSGGETQYFGPGTRLLVL.

V gene TRBV29-1 combines with J gene TRBJ1-2; D perhaps matches TRBD1 (5 bases). The CDR3 loop spans 12 amino acids. V was trimmed by 4 bases and J by 5 bases, leaving 11 bases between them. Germline values: CDR1 SQVTM, CDR2 ANQGSEA. The CDR3 reads CSVGQTLYGYTF. The CDR3 DNA reads as TGCAGCGTTGGACAGACTCTTTATGGCTACACCTTC.

The V gene is TRBV5-6, the J gene TRBJ2-7; 8 bases align to TRBD2. After removal of 0 bases from V and 2 bases from J, the junction contained 7 bases not matched to a gene. The CDR3 sequence is 16 residues long. Germline-derived CDR1 and CDR2 are SGHDT and YYEEEE. CDR3: CASSLAGLGRAYEQYF. CDR3 DNA sequence: TGTGCCAGCAGCTTGGCCGGTCTCGGGAGGGCCTACGAGCAGTACTTC. Full variable domain (missing parts from reference TRBV5-6 and TRBJ2-7): DAGVTQSPTHLIKTRGQQVTLRCSPKSGHDTVSWYQQALGQGPQFIFQYYEEEERQRGNFPDRFSGHQFPNYSSELNVNALLLGDSALYLCASSLAGLGRAYEQYFGPGTRLTVT.

CDR3 coding DNA: TGTGCCAGCAGCGGGACAGGGGTCAATCAGCCCCAGCATTTT. Translated: CASSGTGVNQPQHF. The chain joins TRBV9 to TRBJ1-5, with TRBD1 identical over 9 bases. Trimming cost V 3 bases and J 3 bases; bases outside gene matches: 1. Germline loops: CDR1 SGDLS, CDR2 YYNGEE. The CDR3 contains 14 residues.